These T cell receptor beta chains were read from a single sample in a study of blood T cell repertoires in COVID-19. Libraries were prepared by immunoSEQ multiplex PCR; TCRdb keeps only in-frame clonotypes and omits some of them. Here the sample spans approximately 220,000 clones, approximately 80% being singletons. Input material: peripheral blood. These receptors came from an elderly woman with acute or convalescent COVID-19. Both conserved end residues are part of each CDR3. A D gene is named only where the DNA matches it firmly. Only some rows state a clone size, as once, few, many or a class for expanded clones.

CDR3	DNA	V	D	size	J
CASSFTSLAQETQYF	TGTGCCAGCAGCTTCACATCACTAGCGCAAGAGACCCAGTACTTC	TRBV7-2	TRBD2	once	TRBJ2-5
CAWNVRTTGELFF	TGTGCCTGGAACGTCAGAACCACCGGGGAGCTGTTTTTT	TRBV30	NA	NA	TRBJ2-2
CAARLTGRDTEAFF	TGTGCCGCCAGATTGACAGGGCGGGACACTGAAGCTTTCTTT	TRBV10-3	TRBD1	NA	TRBJ1-1
CASRERQGTDTQYF	TGCGCCAGCAGGGAGCGGCAGGGGACAGATACGCAGTATTTT	TRBV10-2	NA	NA	TRBJ2-3
CASSEAGGDLILYEQYF	TGTGCCAGCAGTGAAGCGGGCGGGGACCTAATTCTTTACGAGCAGTACTTC	TRBV6-1	NA	NA	TRBJ2-7
CASKHGGPGETQYF	TGTGCCAGCAAACACGGGGGGCCGGGAGAGACCCAGTACTTC	TRBV5-4	NA	NA	TRBJ2-5
CASSLGPGSSTGYTF	TGTGCCAGCAGCTTAGGTCCCGGGTCCTCGACCGGCTACACCTTC	TRBV7-2	NA	NA	TRBJ1-2
CASSMDRGRSMNTEAFF	TGTGCCAGTAGTATGGACAGGGGTCGGTCCATGAACACTGAAGCTTTCTTT	TRBV19	TRBD1	NA	TRBJ1-1
CAISEFSSPLHF	TGTGCCATCAGTGAGTTTAGTTCACCCCTCCACTTT	TRBV10-3	NA	NA	TRBJ1-6
CASSRDRVGYTF	TGTGCCAGCAGTCGGGACAGGGTCGGCTACACCTTC	TRBV12-3/TRBV12-4	TRBD1	NA	TRBJ1-2
CASSPPGQGNNQPQHF	TGTGCCAGCTCACCACCGGGACAGGGGAACAATCAGCCCCAGCATTTT	TRBV18	TRBD1	NA	TRBJ1-5
CAIRDGQTTDTQYF	TGTGCCATCAGGGACGGACAGACCACAGATACGCAGTATTTT	TRBV10-3	NA	NA	TRBJ2-3